This is a list of T cell receptor beta chains from one sample in a study of regulatory T cells in long-lasting Graves disease. TCRdb processed the multiplex PCR reads anew with MiXCR; each CDR3 protein has one entry. This table holds some 330,000 distinct CDR3 sequences, roughly 23% found once. The source material was peripheral blood mononuclear cells (PBMCs), sampled when the disease was refractory, from a patient treated with antithyroid drugs. These receptors all stem from a woman aged 40 to 50 with Graves disease. The CDR3 runs from the conserved cysteine through the conserved F or W. The D gene is left open where the match is weak. Clone size appears in some rows only: once, few, many, or a class for an expanded clone.

CDR3	DNA	size	length	D	V	J
CSASTGTHYGYTF	TGCAGTGCTAGTACGGGAACCCACTATGGCTACACCTTC	many	13	NA	TRBV20-1	TRBJ1-2
CASSQGGQKQYF	TGTGCCAGCAGCCAGGGAGGGCAGAAGCAGTACTTC	NA	12	TRBD2	TRBV3-1	TRBJ2-7
CATSKTGQGYEQYF	TGTGCCACCAGCAAAACGGGACAGGGCTACGAGCAGTACTTC	few	14	TRBD1	TRBV15	TRBJ2-7
CASSGAGGPGNIQYF	TGTGCCAGCAGCGGAGCGGGAGGGCCCGGAAACATTCAGTACTTC	NA	15	TRBD2	TRBV9	TRBJ2-4
CASRWERNTYEQYF	TGTGCCAGCCGATGGGAGCGGAACACCTACGAGCAGTACTTC	many	14	NA	TRBV28	TRBJ2-7
CASSPPRGGSLTYEQYF	TGTGCCAGCAGCCCTCCCCGGGGCGGGAGCCTTACCTACGAGCAGTACTTC	few	17	TRBD2	TRBV14	TRBJ2-7
CSAVPENTEAFF	TGCAGCGCCGTACCAGAGAACACTGAAGCTTTCTTT	many	12	NA	TRBV29-1	TRBJ1-1
CASSRGKHLEKLFF	TGTGCCAGCAGTAGGGGGAAACATCTCGAAAAACTGTTTTTT	many	14	NA	TRBV6-1	TRBJ1-4
CASSLRALGGAGYEQYF	TGTGCCAGCAGCCTACGCGCCCTGGGGGGCGCGGGCTACGAGCAGTACTTC	few	17	NA	TRBV7-9	TRBJ2-7
CASSSGLVKETQYF	TGTGCCAGCAGCTCGGGACTGGTGAAAGAGACCCAGTACTTC	NA	14	NA	TRBV13	TRBJ2-5
CASSQRTAWGPQHF	TGTGCCAGCAGCCAACGGACAGCGTGGGGGCCCCAGCATTTT	many	14	NA	TRBV11-2	TRBJ1-5
CAISESGGISEAFF	TGTGCCATCAGTGAGTCAGGTGGTATAAGTGAAGCTTTCTTT	many	14	NA	TRBV10-3	TRBJ1-1
CASSPRSLGTQYF	TGTGCCAGCTCACCACGGTCCCTCGGGACCCAGTACTTC	few	13	NA	TRBV18	TRBJ2-5
CASSMRWEGIEYF	TGTGCCAGTAGTATGCGTTGGGAGGGGATTGAGTACTTC	few	13	TRBD2	TRBV19	TRBJ2-5
CASNQGGTGAYEQYF	TGCGCCAGCAACCAAGGGGGGACAGGAGCCTACGAGCAGTACTTC	few	15	TRBD1	TRBV5-1	TRBJ2-7
CASSLRRTLFSYEQYF	TGTGCCAGCAGTCTACGGAGGACTTTATTCTCCTACGAGCAGTACTTC	many	16	NA	TRBV6-1	TRBJ2-7
CSARTPTPVEDEQYF	TGCAGTGCTAGAACGCCTACCCCCGTAGAGGACGAGCAGTACTTC	many	15	NA	TRBV20-1	TRBJ2-7
CSARDLGDEQYF	TGCAGTGCTAGGGACCTGGGCGACGAGCAGTACTTC	NA	12	NA	TRBV20-1	TRBJ2-7
CASSLGPGLLSYTF	TGCGCCAGCAGCTTGGGACCGGGTCTGCTGAGCTACACCTTC	NA	14	NA	TRBV5-1	TRBJ1-2
CAGSRTGGVQGTQYF	TGTGCCGGCAGTCGGACAGGGGGCGTTCAGGGGACCCAGTACTTC	few	15	TRBD1	TRBV6-1	TRBJ2-5
CASSLFKVYEQYF	TGTGCCAGCAGTTTATTTAAAGTCTACGAGCAGTACTTC	few	13	NA	TRBV28	TRBJ2-7
CSARAPGSQETQYF	TGCAGTGCTAGGGCCCCCGGGAGCCAAGAGACCCAGTACTTC	few	14	NA	TRBV20-1	TRBJ2-5
CASSLSRGARTEAFF	TGTGCCAGCAGTCTATCCAGGGGGGCGCGGACTGAAGCTTTCTTT	few	15	TRBD1	TRBV2	TRBJ1-1
CGWTVPNQPQHF	TGTGGCTGGACGGTCCCTAATCAGCCCCAGCATTTT	many	12	NA	TRBV7-9	TRBJ1-5
CSVKGYEQYF	TGCAGTGTCAAGGGCTACGAGCAGTACTTC	NA	10	NA	TRBV20-1	TRBJ2-7
CASSQGGDQPQHF	TGTGCCAGCAGCCAAGGAGGGGATCAGCCCCAGCATTTT	few	13	NA	TRBV3-1	TRBJ1-5
CASTVAGGMDTQYF	TGTGCCAGCACCGTTGCCGGAGGGATGGATACGCAGTATTTT	NA	14	NA	TRBV2	TRBJ2-3
CASSPPRMGRNTIYF	TGTGCCAGCAGCCCGCCCAGAATGGGCCGGAACACCATATATTTT	NA	15	NA	TRBV7-9	TRBJ1-3
CASSFQGGRSNTEAFF	TGTGCCAGCAGCTTTCAAGGGGGTAGGTCGAACACTGAAGCTTTCTTT	NA	16	NA	TRBV7-8	TRBJ1-1
CASSLSGANVLTF	TGTGCCAGCAGTCTCTCCGGGGCCAACGTCCTGACTTTC	many	13	NA	TRBV12-3/TRBV12-4	TRBJ2-6
CASSFGQRRTEAFF	TGTGCCAGCAGTTTTGGGCAGAGGCGCACTGAAGCTTTCTTT	many	14	NA	TRBV12-3/TRBV12-4	TRBJ1-1
CASSPRFPGQTPHGYTF	TGTGCCAGCAGCCCCCGGTTCCCCGGACAGACACCCCATGGCTACACCTTC	few	17	NA	TRBV9	TRBJ1-2
CSARNGQGAQPQHF	TGCAGTGCTAGAAACGGACAGGGCGCTCAGCCCCAGCATTTT	few	14	TRBD1	TRBV20-1	TRBJ1-5
CATSVGTEAFF	TGTGCCACCAGTGTTGGCACGGAAGCTTTCTTT	NA	11	NA	TRBV24-1	TRBJ1-1
CASSFDFGQSKNIQYF	TGTGCCAGCAGCTTCGACTTCGGCCAATCCAAAAACATTCAGTACTTC	many	16	NA	TRBV11-2	TRBJ2-4
CATSRETPPYTGELFF	TGTGCCACCAGCAGAGAAACACCTCCTTACACCGGGGAGCTGTTTTTT	NA	16	NA	TRBV15	TRBJ2-2
CASSELSFAGVTDTQYF	TGTGCCAGCAGTGAACTTAGTTTTGCGGGAGTCACAGATACGCAGTATTTT	few	17	TRBD2	TRBV2	TRBJ2-3
CASSSRTGYNEQFF	TGTGCCAGCAGTTCCCGGACAGGTTACAATGAGCAGTTCTTC	NA	14	TRBD1	TRBV28	TRBJ2-1
CAISENPGQGVAETQYF	TGTGCCATCAGTGAGAATCCGGGACAGGGAGTAGCAGAGACCCAGTACTTC	many	17	TRBD1	TRBV10-3	TRBJ2-5
CASSVPGSWSNQPQHF	TGTGCCAGCAGTGTACCGGGTTCGTGGAGCAATCAGCCCCAGCATTTT	many	16	NA	TRBV2	TRBJ1-5
CSAIRQINTHEQYF	TGCAGTGCTATCCGACAGATTAATACCCACGAGCAGTACTTC	NA	14	NA	TRBV20-1	TRBJ2-7
CASSSQTGGTEAFF	TGTGCCAGCAGCTCTCAGACTGGGGGCACTGAAGCTTTCTTT	many	14	NA	TRBV7-8	TRBJ1-1
CASSYGEGMNTEAFF	TGTGCCAGCAGTTACGGCGAGGGAATGAACACTGAAGCTTTCTTT	many	15	NA	TRBV6-5	TRBJ1-1
CASSFLGGMNTGELFF	TGTGCCAGCAGCTTTTTGGGAGGGATGAACACCGGGGAGCTGTTTTTT	NA	16	TRBD2	TRBV5-5	TRBJ2-2
CASSVDNYGYTF	TGCGCCAGCTCGGTGGATAACTATGGCTACACCTTC	many	12	NA	TRBV5-1	TRBJ1-2
CASSLAGAATEAFF	TGTGCCAGCAGTTTAGCGGGGGCGGCCACTGAAGCTTTCTTT	many	14	NA	TRBV12-3/TRBV12-4	TRBJ1-1
CSARAVASYEQYF	TGCAGTGCTAGAGCAGTAGCCTCCTACGAGCAGTACTTC	few	13	NA	TRBV20-1	TRBJ2-7
CASSGGGLTGELFF	TGTGCCAGCAGCGGCGGGGGACTCACCGGGGAGCTGTTTTTT	NA	14	TRBD2	TRBV28	TRBJ2-2
CASTLGPSRGTEAFF	TGTGCCAGCACCCTCGGGCCTTCGAGGGGAACTGAAGCTTTCTTT	many	15	NA	TRBV28	TRBJ1-1
CASIRGGSGEAEAFF	TGTGCCAGCATAAGAGGGGGGAGCGGGGAGGCTGAAGCTTTCTTT	many	15	NA	TRBV25-1	TRBJ1-1
CSAPTGVNTEAFF	TGCAGTGCCCCCACAGGGGTGAACACTGAAGCTTTCTTT	many	13	TRBD1	TRBV20-1	TRBJ1-1
CASSLTSGQGKNIQYF	TGTGCCAGCAGCTTAACCTCGGGACAGGGAAAAAACATTCAGTACTTC	NA	16	TRBD1	TRBV7-3	TRBJ2-4
CASSPDRVGYEQYF	TGTGCCAGCAGTCCCGACAGGGTCGGGTACGAGCAGTACTTC	many	14	TRBD1	TRBV28	TRBJ2-7
CARLTGTGALYSNQPQHF	TGTGCCAGACTCACCGGGACAGGGGCCCTCTATAGCAATCAGCCCCAGCATTTT	many	18	TRBD1	TRBV28	TRBJ1-5
CASSARQVAGNTIYF	TGTGCCAGCAGCGCACGACAGGTAGCTGGAAACACCATATATTTT	few	15	NA	TRBV6-1	TRBJ1-3
CASIELIGGTGELFF	TGCGCCAGCATAGAGCTTATCGGGGGCACCGGGGAGCTGTTTTTT	once	15	NA	TRBV4-1	TRBJ2-2
CASSLTVRYEQYF	TGTGCCAGCAGCTTAACGGTACGGTACGAGCAGTACTTC	many	13	NA	TRBV12-3/TRBV12-4	TRBJ2-7
CASSLGYRATEAFF	TGTGCCAGCAGCTTAGGGTACCGAGCGACTGAAGCTTTCTTT	many	14	NA	TRBV7-9	TRBJ1-1
CASTQRIRGQNEKLFF	TGTGCCAGCACCCAGAGAATACGGGGGCAAAATGAAAAACTGTTTTTT	few	16	NA	TRBV6-1	TRBJ1-4